This T cell receptor (beta chain) was identified during a study of blood T cell repertoires in COVID-19. Study-wide background: Nucleic acid was either cDNA or gDNA, and it came from T cells, B-cell-depleted T cells, or PBMCs.

Original processing notes: Estimation of nucleated cell counts was performed using reference gene primer amplification. TCRdb's copy holds only in-frame clones and misses some; the assay was immunoSEQ multiplex PCR. V and J calls and clone size are those listed in that table; D and trimming were worked out from the DNA. The sample comprises around 250,000 clones, 84% of which are singletons, and under 5% rests with the top ten. V was trimmed by 3 bases and J by 1 base, leaving 6 bases between them. This CDR3 is 13 amino acids long. Germline V gene data show CDR1 as SGHTA and CDR2 as FQGNSA. The J gene is TRBJ1-1, the V gene TRBV7-2, with D uncertain. The clonotype originates from a man under 40 with acute COVID-19. Sequencing was carried out using PBMCs or T cells enriched from blood (not recorded which). Written as DNA, the CDR3 is TGTGCCAGCAGCTTTGGCGGGAACACTGAAGCTTTCTTT. It is translated as CASSFGGNTEAFF.